A selection of T cell receptor beta chains follows, all from one sample in a study of shared clonotypes between healthy human individuals. Clones were sequenced by immunoSEQ multiplex PCR, and TCRdb holds only the in-frame ones, with some missing. Among over a million clones listed, approximately 97% were seen once. Sequenced sample: naive CD4+ T cells sorted from blood. The receptors stem from a man aged 25-40 years in good health. Both conserved end residues are part of each CDR3. Fields, in order: CDR3 DNA, CDR3 protein, clone size, V gene, D gene, J gene. A D gene is named only where the DNA matches it firmly. Not every row has a clone size; where given, it reads once, few, many or a size class.

DNA: TGTGCCACAGAGACAGGGAGTGGCACTGAAGCTTTCTTT; CDR3: CATETGSGTEAFF; size: -; V: TRBV28; D: TRBD1; J: TRBJ1-1
DNA: TGCGCCAGCAGCCAAGAACTGTACAGGGTTCCGGCCTACGAGCAGTACTTC; CDR3: CASSQELYRVPAYEQYF; size: -; V: TRBV4-3; D: -; J: TRBJ2-7
DNA: TGCGCCAGCACCCCGGGGAGCGGGAGTTACAATGAGCAGTTCTTC; CDR3: CASTPGSGSYNEQFF; size: -; V: TRBV4-1; D: TRBD2; J: TRBJ2-1
DNA: TGTGCCAGCAGCTTAAAGGCAGGGATAAATCAGCCCCAGCATTTT; CDR3: CASSLKAGINQPQHF; size: -; V: TRBV7-3; D: -; J: TRBJ1-5
DNA: TGTGCCTGGAGTGCGAACGACAGGGGGGACTATGGCTACACCTTC; CDR3: CAWSANDRGDYGYTF; size: -; V: TRBV30; D: TRBD1; J: TRBJ1-2
DNA: TGTGCCAGCAACACACTTAAGGGCCGGGTGAGGAATGAGCAGTTCTTC; CDR3: CASNTLKGRVRNEQFF; size: -; V: TRBV28; D: -; J: TRBJ2-1
DNA: TGTGCCAGTGTAGCAAAGCCTGGGACGGGGGGGTCAGAGACCCAGTACTTC; CDR3: CASVAKPGTGGSETQYF; size: -; V: TRBV7-2; D: TRBD2; J: TRBJ2-5
DNA: TGTGCCAGCACGGCGGGAACGGAGCATGAGCAGTTCTTC; CDR3: CASTAGTEHEQFF; size: -; V: TRBV28; D: -; J: TRBJ2-1
DNA: TGTGCCAGCAGCGGGACTAGCGGGAGAGGGGAGACCCAGTACTTC; CDR3: CASSGTSGRGETQYF; size: once; V: TRBV7-3; D: TRBD2; J: TRBJ2-5
DNA: TGTGCCAGCTCACCACTTTCCCCGATCGAGACCCAGTACTTC; CDR3: CASSPLSPIETQYF; size: -; V: TRBV18; D: -; J: TRBJ2-5
DNA: TGTGCCAGCAGCTCCGGACTAGCGGGAGGGAGCTCCTACAATGAGCAGTTCTTC; CDR3: CASSSGLAGGSSYNEQFF; size: -; V: TRBV7-2; D: TRBD2; J: TRBJ2-1
DNA: TGTGCCAGTAGTATAGAGCCATCAGGGGGCGCGTACTATGGCTACACCTTC; CDR3: CASSIEPSGGAYYGYTF; size: -; V: TRBV19; D: TRBD1; J: TRBJ1-2
DNA: TGTGCCAGCAGCTACCGAAGACTAGCGGGATGGGATTTT; CDR3: CASSYRRLAGWDF; size: -; V: TRBV7-8; D: TRBD2; J: TRBJ2-3
DNA: TGTGCCAGCAGCGTAGCAGTCAGCTCCTACAATGAGCAGTTCTTC; CDR3: CASSVAVSSYNEQFF; size: -; V: TRBV9; D: -; J: TRBJ2-1
DNA: TGCAGCGGTGACACCACTGAAGCTTTCTTT; CDR3: CSGDTTEAFF; size: -; V: TRBV29-1; D: -; J: TRBJ1-1
DNA: TGCGCCAGCAGCTTGGCCGCTAGCGGGAGCCGAGCAGATACGCAGTATTTT; CDR3: CASSLAASGSRADTQYF; size: -; V: TRBV5-1; D: TRBD2; J: TRBJ2-3
DNA: TGCGCCAGCAGCTTGGGGACATTCTCTCGAAGGAGCTCCTACGAGCAGTACTTC; CDR3: CASSLGTFSRRSSYEQYF; size: -; V: TRBV5-1; D: -; J: TRBJ2-7
DNA: TGTGCCAGCAGCGAAACTAGCGGGAGGACCGACATTCAGTACTTC; CDR3: CASSETSGRTDIQYF; size: -; V: TRBV9; D: TRBD2; J: TRBJ2-4
DNA: TGTGCCAGCAGCTTAGCCGCCCTGTGGGACTCTGGAAACACCATATATTTT; CDR3: CASSLAALWDSGNTIYF; size: -; V: TRBV11-2; D: -; J: TRBJ1-3
DNA: TGTGCCAGCTCACCCGGACAGACCTACGAGCAGTACTTC; CDR3: CASSPGQTYEQYF; size: -; V: TRBV18; D: -; J: TRBJ2-7
DNA: TGCAGCGTGCAACAGGGTAATCCACCCTACGATTCCGAAGCTTTCTTT; CDR3: CSVQQGNPPYDSEAFF; size: -; V: TRBV29-1; D: -; J: TRBJ1-1
DNA: TGTGCCAGCAGTCCGGGACTAGGGAAGACCCAGTACTTC; CDR3: CASSPGLGKTQYF; size: once; V: TRBV6-5; D: TRBD2; J: TRBJ2-5
DNA: TGTGCCAGCAGCCAAGATCGCGGGTATAGAAACACCATATATTTT; CDR3: CASSQDRGYRNTIYF; size: -; V: TRBV14; D: -; J: TRBJ1-3
DNA: TGTGCCAGCAGCCAAAACTCCTACGAGCAGTACTTC; CDR3: CASSQNSYEQYF; size: -; V: TRBV6-6; D: -; J: TRBJ2-7
DNA: TGTGCCAGCAGTGAAGGGTCCTTCGTGGATGAGCAGTTCTTC; CDR3: CASSEGSFVDEQFF; size: -; V: TRBV2; D: -; J: TRBJ2-1
DNA: TGTGCCAGCAGAATAGACAGGGGTGGCAATCAGCCCCAGCATTTT; CDR3: CASRIDRGGNQPQHF; size: -; V: TRBV6-5; D: TRBD1; J: TRBJ1-5
DNA: TGCGCCAGCAGCGGCGACAGCCAAGAGACCCAGTACTTC; CDR3: CASSGDSQETQYF; size: once; V: TRBV5-1; D: -; J: TRBJ2-5
DNA: TGTGCCAGCAGCCTTAGGGCTGATCCCTCCTACAATGAGCAGTTCTTC; CDR3: CASSLRADPSYNEQFF; size: -; V: TRBV7-2; D: -; J: TRBJ2-1
DNA: TGTGCTAGCAGACATGAAGCACGGCAAAACACTGAAGCTTTCTTT; CDR3: CASRHEARQNTEAFF; size: -; V: TRBV7-7; D: -; J: TRBJ1-1
DNA: TGCGCCAGCAGCCACGGGCCCCCCAATGCGCAGTATTTT; CDR3: CASSHGPPNAQYF; size: once; V: TRBV5-1; D: -; J: TRBJ2-3
DNA: TGTGCCAGCAGCCGCGGGGGGCTGGGCTCCTACAATGAGCAGTTCTTC; CDR3: CASSRGGLGSYNEQFF; size: once; V: TRBV28; D: TRBD2; J: TRBJ2-1
DNA: TGTGCCAGCAGTTTATCAGGCAGCTCGAATGGCTACACCTTC; CDR3: CASSLSGSSNGYTF; size: -; V: TRBV28; D: -; J: TRBJ1-2
DNA: TGTGCCAGCAGCGGACAGGGGGCTAGCACAGATACGCAGTATTTT; CDR3: CASSGQGASTDTQYF; size: -; V: TRBV9; D: TRBD1; J: TRBJ2-3